The 17 T cell receptor beta chains below come from one sample, sequenced in a study of chemoradiotherapy in HPV16-positive cancers. TCRdb's copy holds only in-frame clones and misses some; the assay was immunoSEQ multiplex PCR. The data show around 62,000 clones, around nine tenths seen once. Source: blood, taken from a patient who underwent chemoradiotherapy. Source of these receptors: a human donor with HPV-associated anogenital cancer.

CDR3 sequence reads: CASSEGEGQPQHF. CDR3 coding DNA: TGTGCCAGCAGTGAAGGGGAGGGTCAGCCCCAGCATTTT. This sequence joins TRBV6-1 and TRBJ1-5; no reliable D call. The CDR3 totals 13 residues. V shed 1 base and J shed 6 bases, with 7 bases lying between them. Germline values: CDR1 MNHNS, CDR2 SASEGT.

This clone was detected only once. The chain couples TRBV5-6 to TRBJ2-7; D is perhaps TRBD2 (7 bases). Germline assignment: CDR1 SGHDT and CDR2 YYEEEE. Trimming shortened V by 2 bases and J by 3 bases, and 15 bases separated the two germline ends. The CDR3 totals 15 residues. Written as DNA, the CDR3 is TGTGCCAGCAGCTTAGGGGCAGGGGAGGGCTACGAGCAGTACTTC. Translating it yields CASSLGAGEGYEQYF. The entire variable domain, with the rest obtained from reference TRBV5-6 and TRBJ2-7, is as follows: DAGVTQSPTHLIKTRGQQVTLRCSPKSGHDTVSWYQQALGQGPQFIFQYYEEEERQRGNFPDRFSGHQFPNYSSELNVNALLLGDSALYLCASSLGAGEGYEQYFGPGTRLTVT.

The chain recombines TRBV4-1 with TRBJ1-4, with 10 bases that match TRBD1. Germline lookup yields CDR1 MGHRA and CDR2 YSYEKL. The junction had 1 base not matched to a gene; V was cut back by 0 bases and J by 6 bases. The CDR3 contains 15 residues. CDR3 amino acids: CASSQDGTGDEKLFF. The CDR3, as DNA: TGCGCCAGCAGCCAAGATGGGACAGGGGATGAAAAACTGTTTTTT.

This chain uses TRBV5-1 with TRBJ2-3; possibly TRBD2 for D (5 bases). The germline V and J ends were trimmed by 0 bases and 3 bases, with 14 bases remaining between them. There are 16 residues in the CDR3. The germline V gene encodes CDR1 SGHRS and CDR2 YFSETQ. The CDR3 loop reads CASSLARAAGTDTQYF. The DNA for the CDR3 is TGCGCCAGCAGCTTGGCTCGGGCGGCGGGTACAGATACGCAGTATTTT. Supplemented by reference TRBV5-1 and TRBJ2-3, the full variable domain reads KAGVTQTPRYLIKTRGQQVTLSCSPISGHRSVSWYQQTPGQGLQFLFEYFSETQRNKGNFPGRFSGRQFSNSRSEMNVSTLELGDSALYLCASSLARAAGTDTQYFGPGTRLTVL.

This CDR3 reads CASSIGVGEYSYNEQFF. CDR3 DNA: TGTGCCAGTAGTATTGGGGTAGGGGAATACTCCTACAATGAGCAGTTCTTC. This chain links TRBV19 with TRBJ2-1; possibly TRBD1 for D (5 bases). Per germline, CDR1 LNHDA and CDR2 SQIVND (reference sequence). V dropped 3 bases and J dropped 0 bases, with 15 bases sitting between them. The CDR3 totals 17 residues. Full variable domain (outside the CDR3, taken from reference TRBV19 and TRBJ2-1): DGGITQSPKYLFRKEGQNVTLSCEQNLNHDAMYWYRQDPGQGLRLIYYSQIVNDFQKGDIAEGYSVSREKKESFPLTVTSAQKNPTAFYLCASSIGVGEYSYNEQFFGPGTRLTVL.

V is TRBV5-1 and J is TRBJ2-1; D remains ambiguous. This CDR3 has 14 residues. Germline V gives CDR1 SGHRS, CDR2 YFSETQ. The V end lost 2 bases, the J end lost 9 bases, and 15 bases lay between the germline ends. Written as DNA, the CDR3 is TGCGCCAGCAGCTTAGACCCCTACGGACGTGAGCAGTTCTTC. The encoded protein is CASSLDPYGREQFF.

V is TRBV5-1 and J is TRBJ1-1; D call uncertain. V lost 1 base, J lost 0 bases, and 10 bases lay in between. The CDR3 is 15 residues long. Germline V lookup: CDR1 SGHRS, CDR2 YFSETQ. This CDR3 reads CASSLRHSMNTEAFF. The CDR3 DNA reads TGCGCCAGCAGCTTGCGACACAGCATGAACACTGAAGCTTTCTTT.

This clone occurred once. The chain recombines TRBV6-5 with TRBJ2-7; TRBD1 aligns across 11 bases. Per germline, CDR1 MNHEY and CDR2 SVGAGI. V shed 0 bases, J shed 4 bases, and the junction held 5 bases outside the gene matches. This CDR3 comprises 16 residues. The CDR3 DNA sequence: TGTGCCAGCAGTTACTCGATAGGGACAGGGGGGTACGAGCAGTACTTC. Amino acid sequence: CASSYSIGTGGYEQYF.

The rearrangement links TRBV27 to TRBJ2-7; tentatively, D is TRBD2 (6 bases). V gave up 10 bases and J gave up 0 bases, with 16 bases separating them. Germline values: CDR1 MNHEY, CDR2 SMNVEV (reference sequence). CDR3 size: 14 residues. As DNA, the CDR3 is TGTGCCACGGGGTACGGCGGGGACTCCTACGAGCAGTACTTC. Translated: CATGYGGDSYEQYF.

The table lists this clone with a count of one. The chain employs TRBV5-1 and TRBJ2-1; 8 nucleotides match TRBD1. The V segment lost 3 bases and the J segment 9 bases; nucleotides outside the gene matches: 8. The CDR3 extends over 14 amino acids. Per the germline V gene, CDR1 is SGHRS and CDR2 is YFSETQ. The CDR3 loop is CASSWDRTGAEQFF. In DNA form, the CDR3 reads TGCGCCAGCAGCTGGGACAGGACTGGTGCTGAGCAGTTCTTC.

The chain uses TRBV18 and TRBJ1-1, with 7 bases matching TRBD1. This CDR3 contains 13 residues. Germline CDR1 is KGHSH and CDR2 is LQKENI. Trimming removed 5 bases from V and 8 bases from J; junction bases left unmatched: 8. CDR3 coding DNA: TGTGCCAGCTCATCAGGACAGGTTGCCGAAGCTTTCTTT. This translates into CASSSGQVAEAFF.

The V gene is TRBV7-2, the J gene TRBJ1-2; D is perhaps TRBD1 (6 bases). Germline V gene lookup returns CDR1 SGHTA and CDR2 FQGNSA. V was clipped by 7 bases and J by 3 bases, with 9 bases between them. This CDR3 comprises 12 residues. The CDR3 is CASTKGDYGYTF. The CDR3, as DNA: TGTGCCAGCACCAAGGGGGACTATGGCTACACCTTC.

V and J are TRBV29-1 and TRBJ2-4; D unresolved. The CDR3 runs 14 residues. The germline gives CDR1 SQVTM, CDR2 ANQGSEA. V gave up 2 bases and J gave up 3 bases, with 11 bases separating them. The CDR3 loop reads CSVENKEFKNIQYF. CDR3 in DNA: TGCAGCGTTGAAAACAAAGAATTCAAAAACATTCAGTACTTC.

This sequence joins TRBV30 and TRBJ1-3, with D perhaps TRBD1 (6 bases). The V end lost 0 bases, the J end lost 1 base, and 10 bases lay between the germline ends. This CDR3 spans 15 amino acids. CDR1 is GTSNPN, CDR2 SVGIG, per germline (reference sequence). The CDR3 reads CAWSVLTGSGNTIYF. The CDR3 DNA sequence: TGTGCCTGGAGTGTTTTAACAGGGTCTGGAAACACCATATATTTT. Full variable domain (remainder filled in from reference TRBV30 and TRBJ1-3): SQTIHQWPATLVQPVGSPLSLECTVEGTSNPNLYWYRQAAGRGLQLLFYSVGIGQISSEVPQNLSASRPQDRQFILSSKKLLLSDSGFYLCAWSVLTGSGNTIYFGEGSWLTVV.

This clone was counted between two and nine times. The rearrangement joins TRBV19 to TRBJ2-3; 16 bases agree with TRBD2. The CDR3 sequence is 17 residues long. V gave up 5 bases and J gave up 4 bases; unmatched junction bases: 6. The germline CDR1 and CDR2 sequences are LNHDA and SQIVND (reference sequence). CDR3 sequence reads: CASSPGTSGGAPDTQYF. Written as DNA, the CDR3 is TGTGCCAGTAGTCCGGGGACTAGCGGGGGGGCCCCAGATACGCAGTATTTT. The whole variable domain, filled in from reference TRBV19 and TRBJ2-3, reads DGGITQSPKYLFRKEGQNVTLSCEQNLNHDAMYWYRQDPGQGLRLIYYSQIVNDFQKGDIAEGYSVSREKKESFPLTVTSAQKNPTAFYLCASSPGTSGGAPDTQYFGPGTRLTVL.

The CDR3 region has the DNA TGTGCCAGCAGAGAAAGGGTAGCGGGGGGCTCCGAGGAGCAGTTCTTC. Translated: CASRERVAGGSEEQFF. The chain employs TRBV2 and TRBJ2-1; 10 bases align to TRBD2. Germline-derived CDR1 and CDR2 are SNHLY and FYNNEI. This CDR3 is built from 16 residues. V lost 6 bases and J lost 10; bases outside the gene matches: 15.

This clone occurred once. The V gene is TRBV19, the J gene TRBJ1-1; 7 bases map to TRBD1. Germline trimming cut 5 bases from V and 14 bases from J; bases unmatched to any gene: 20. Germline lookup yields CDR1 LNHDA and CDR2 SQIVND (reference sequence). This CDR3 is built from 15 residues. CDR3 region: CASSDTGESLGRDFF. In nucleotides, the CDR3 is TGTGCCAGTAGTGACACAGGGGAAAGCCTCGGTAGGGACTTCTTT.